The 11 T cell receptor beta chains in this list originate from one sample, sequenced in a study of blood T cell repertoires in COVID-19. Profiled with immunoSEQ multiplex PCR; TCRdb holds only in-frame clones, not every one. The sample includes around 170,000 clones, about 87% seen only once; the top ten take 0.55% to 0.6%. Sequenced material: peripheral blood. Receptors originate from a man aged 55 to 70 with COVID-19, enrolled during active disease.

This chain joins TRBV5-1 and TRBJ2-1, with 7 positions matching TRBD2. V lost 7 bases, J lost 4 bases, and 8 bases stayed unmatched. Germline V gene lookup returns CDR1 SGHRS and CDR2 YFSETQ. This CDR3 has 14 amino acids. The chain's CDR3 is CASSGGNMYNEQFF. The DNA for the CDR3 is TGCGCCAGCTCCGGGGGGAATATGTACAATGAGCAGTTCTTC.

CDR3 nucleotides: TGTGCCAGCTCTGGGACATTCTCCCTGGGAACTGAAGCTTTCTTT. It translates to CASSGTFSLGTEAFF. The V gene is TRBV6-5, the J gene TRBJ1-1; D is possibly TRBD1 (6 bases). Germline V lookup: CDR1 MNHEY, CDR2 SVGAGI. Trimming took off 8 bases at V and 5 bases at J, with 21 bases between the two ends. This CDR3 contains 15 residues.

Written as DNA, the CDR3 is TGTGCCAGTAGTATCCCAGGGATCAATGAGCAGTTCTTC. Translation gives CASSIPGINEQFF. The chain is built from TRBV19 and TRBJ2-1; D perhaps matches TRBD1 (5 bases). V was trimmed by 3 bases and J by 6 bases, leaving 9 bases between them. This CDR3 comprises 13 residues. Germline CDR1 is LNHDA and CDR2 is SQIVND (reference sequence).

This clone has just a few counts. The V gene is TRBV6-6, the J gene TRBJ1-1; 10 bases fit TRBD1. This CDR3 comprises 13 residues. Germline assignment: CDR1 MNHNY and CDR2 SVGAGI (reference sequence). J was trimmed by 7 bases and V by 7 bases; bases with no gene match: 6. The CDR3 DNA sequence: TGTGCCAGCAATCGACAGGGGGCGGGTGAAGCTTTCTTT. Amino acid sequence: CASNRQGAGEAFF.

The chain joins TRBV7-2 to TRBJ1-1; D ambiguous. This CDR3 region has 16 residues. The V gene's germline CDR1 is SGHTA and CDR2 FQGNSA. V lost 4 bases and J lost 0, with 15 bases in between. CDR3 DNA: TGTGCCAGCAGCTCCCGCGGAGGGCTAATGAACACTGAAGCTTTCTTT. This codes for CASSSRGGLMNTEAFF.

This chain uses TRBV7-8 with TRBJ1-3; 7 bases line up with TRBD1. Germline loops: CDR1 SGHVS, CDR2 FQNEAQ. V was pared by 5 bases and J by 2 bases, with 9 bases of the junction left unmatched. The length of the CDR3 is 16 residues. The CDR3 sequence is CASSPATGSAGNTIYF. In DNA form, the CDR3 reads TGTGCCAGCAGCCCTGCGACAGGGAGCGCTGGAAACACCATATATTTT.

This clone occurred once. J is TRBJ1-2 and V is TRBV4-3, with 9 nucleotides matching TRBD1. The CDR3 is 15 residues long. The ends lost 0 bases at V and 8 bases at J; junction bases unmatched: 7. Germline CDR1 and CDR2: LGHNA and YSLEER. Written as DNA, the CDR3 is TGCGCCAGCAGCCAAGATCTGGGACAGGGTCGCGGCTACACCTTC. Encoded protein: CASSQDLGQGRGYTF.

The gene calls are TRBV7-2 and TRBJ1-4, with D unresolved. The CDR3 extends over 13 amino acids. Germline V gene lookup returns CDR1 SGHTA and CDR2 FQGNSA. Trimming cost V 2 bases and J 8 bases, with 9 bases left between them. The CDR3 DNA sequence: TGTGCCAGCAGCTTAAACAGAGGGGAAAAACTGTTTTTT. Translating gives CASSLNRGEKLFF. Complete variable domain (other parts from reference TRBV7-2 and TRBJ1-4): GAGVSQSPSNKVTEKGKDVELRCDPISGHTALYWYRQSLGQGLEFLIYFQGNSAPDKSGLPSDRFSAERTGGSVSTLTIQRTQQEDSAVYLCASSLNRGEKLFFGSGTQLSVL.

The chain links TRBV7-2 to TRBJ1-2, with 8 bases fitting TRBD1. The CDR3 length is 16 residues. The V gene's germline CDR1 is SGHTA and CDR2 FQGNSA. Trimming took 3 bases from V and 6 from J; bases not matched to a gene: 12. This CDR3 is CASSFGVQGGSHGYTF. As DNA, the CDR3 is TGTGCCAGCAGCTTCGGTGTACAGGGGGGGTCTCATGGCTACACCTTC. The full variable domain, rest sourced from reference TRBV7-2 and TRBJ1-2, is GAGVSQSPSNKVTEKGKDVELRCDPISGHTALYWYRQSLGQGLEFLIYFQGNSAPDKSGLPSDRFSAERTGGSVSTLTIQRTQQEDSAVYLCASSFGVQGGSHGYTFGSGTRLTVV.

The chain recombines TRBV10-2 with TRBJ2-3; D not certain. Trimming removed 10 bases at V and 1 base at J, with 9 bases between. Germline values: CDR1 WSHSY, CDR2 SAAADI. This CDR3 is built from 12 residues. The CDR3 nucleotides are TGCGCCACGTTCTCTGGCACAGATACGCAGTATTTT. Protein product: CATFSGTDTQYF.

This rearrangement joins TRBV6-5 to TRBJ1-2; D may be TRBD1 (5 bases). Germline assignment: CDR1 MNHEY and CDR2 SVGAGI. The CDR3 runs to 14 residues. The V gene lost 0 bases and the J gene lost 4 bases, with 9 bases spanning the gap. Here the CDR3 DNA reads TGTGCCAGCAGTTACTCTGGGGCCGCCTATGGCTACACCTTC. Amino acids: CASSYSGAAYGYTF.